This entry lists 2 T cell receptor beta chains sequenced from one sample in a study of cytomegalovirus exposure and HLA in healthy donors. The PCR ran on 60 Vbeta and 13 Jbeta primers. Only in-frame clones appear in the TCRdb table, and some are missing; sequencing was by immunoSEQ multiplex PCR. This sample has around 130,000 clones, with roughly three quarters found just once. The sample taken for sequencing was PBMCs. These receptors all come from a woman between 18 and 30 years old in good health and CMV-seronegative.

V gene TRBV4-1 combines with J gene TRBJ2-3; 14 bases are shared with TRBD2. The ends lost 4 bases at V and 4 bases at J; junction bases unmatched: 1. Germline V CDR1 and CDR2: MGHRA, YSYEKL. The CDR3 covers 15 residues. CDR3: CASSLGLAGADTQYF. CDR3 in DNA: TGCGCCAGCAGCCTGGGACTAGCGGGAGCAGATACGCAGTATTTT.

The chain couples TRBV7-6 to TRBJ2-1; 9 nucleotides line up with TRBD2. Germline loops: CDR1 SGHVS, CDR2 FNYEAQ. V lost 4 bases, J lost 6 bases, and 13 bases stayed unmatched. There are 17 residues in the CDR3. Here the CDR3 reads CASSSKVPGTSSNEQFF. The CDR3 bases are TGTGCCAGCAGCTCGAAAGTACCCGGGACTAGCAGCAATGAGCAGTTCTTC.